One sample yielded the 5 T cell receptor beta chains listed below, sequenced in a study of graft-versus-host responses after intestinal transplantation. The assay was immunoSEQ multiplex PCR, and TCRdb's table has in-frame clones only and misses some. The sample has 15,000 to 17,000 clones, about 67% seen once; the top ten hold under 3.5%. Intraepithelial plus lamina propria lymphocytes were released by processing graft tissue. Sequenced here: ileum tissue, sampled 14 days after transplant. Receptors were obtained from a human patient who received an intestinal transplant, so some T cells may come from the graft donor.

The J gene is TRBJ2-7, the V gene TRBV5-6, with D perhaps matching TRBD1 or TRBD2 (5 bases each). The V end was cut by 4 bases, the J end by 3 bases, with 14 bases between. This CDR3 is 14 amino acids long. Per the germline V gene, CDR1 is SGHDT and CDR2 is YYEEEE. Here the CDR3 reads CASSAGAGLYEQYF. The CDR3 DNA reads TGTGCCAGCAGCGCCGGGGCGGGTCTCTACGAGCAGTACTTC.

This clone occurred a few times. The CDR3 DNA sequence: TGTGCCAGCAGTTACTCAGGGGCGGCCCGGGACGAGCAGTACTTC. Protein product: CASSYSGAARDEQYF. The chain recombines TRBV6-5 with TRBJ2-7; D is possibly TRBD1 (5 bases). The CDR3 sequence is 15 residues long. V gave up 0 bases and J gave up 5 bases, with 14 bases separating them. Germline CDR1 reads MNHEY; CDR2 reads SVGAGI.

In DNA, the CDR3 is TGTGCCAGCAGCGAGCCCCCACTAGCGGGGGGCCCCGCGAACACCGGGGAGCTGTTTTTT. This translates into CASSEPPLAGGPANTGELFF. The chain has TRBV7-3 and TRBJ2-2; TRBD2 matches at 12 bases. Germline V gene data show CDR1 as SGHTA and CDR2 as FQGTGA. There are 20 residues in the CDR3. Trimming removed 5 bases from V and 0 bases from J; junction bases left unmatched: 13.

The chain carries TRBV11-2 and TRBJ2-1; D gene uncertain. This CDR3 contains 15 residues. The V gene lost 0 bases and the J gene lost 2 bases, with 8 bases spanning the gap. Germline values: CDR1 SGHAT, CDR2 FQNNGV. CDR3 sequence (DNA): TGTGCCAGCAGCTTAGATGTAGGCGCCTACAATGAGCAGTTCTTC. Its translation is CASSLDVGAYNEQFF.

The chain recombines TRBV29-1 with TRBJ1-1; D remains ambiguous. The CDR3 sequence is 10 residues long. V lost 6 bases and J lost 6, with 8 bases in between. From germline, CDR1 is SQVTM and CDR2 ANQGSEA. The CDR3 spells CSVRLSEAFF. CDR3 nucleotide sequence: TGCAGCGTAAGGTTGTCTGAAGCTTTCTTT.